This record concerns one TCR beta chain sequence. Its cognate antigen has yet to be identified. One base away there is no much larger clone; base qualities are not given. This sample is drawn from a study of shared T cell receptors in the human thymus (dated by TCRdb to about 2021). As for the study more broadly: The study investigated the way shared, self-reactive T-cell receptor alpha chains are produced in the human thymus.

The protocol used for the library was the immunoSEQ multiplex PCR assay. TCRdb carries this immuneACCESS record with in-frame sequences only. Its versions omit some clonotypes, under half of them owing to an unresolved V gene in the studies checked, with the rest unexplained. This sample is represented by 55,000 to 75,000 clones; nearly 95% of them were singletons. Clones ranked in the top ten supply about 0.036% of the sample. V drops 0 bases and J drops 4 bases, leaving 18 bases in between. Spanning cysteine to phenylalanine, the CDR3 consists of 17 amino acids. Only the CDR3 DNA stays, 51 bases, in frame from base 1. The CDR1 and CDR2 encoded by the germline V gene are LGHNA and YSLEER.

The V and J genes are TRBV4-3 and TRBJ1-1; the D segment could be TRBD1, given 6 matching bases. Sequences were obtained from thymocytes. The sequence was collected from a human donor. The CDR3 protein sequence reads: CASSQEGGDPMSTEAFF. The DNA is TGCGCCAGCAGCCAAGAAGGGGGGGACCCCATGTCCACTGAAGCTTTCTTT.